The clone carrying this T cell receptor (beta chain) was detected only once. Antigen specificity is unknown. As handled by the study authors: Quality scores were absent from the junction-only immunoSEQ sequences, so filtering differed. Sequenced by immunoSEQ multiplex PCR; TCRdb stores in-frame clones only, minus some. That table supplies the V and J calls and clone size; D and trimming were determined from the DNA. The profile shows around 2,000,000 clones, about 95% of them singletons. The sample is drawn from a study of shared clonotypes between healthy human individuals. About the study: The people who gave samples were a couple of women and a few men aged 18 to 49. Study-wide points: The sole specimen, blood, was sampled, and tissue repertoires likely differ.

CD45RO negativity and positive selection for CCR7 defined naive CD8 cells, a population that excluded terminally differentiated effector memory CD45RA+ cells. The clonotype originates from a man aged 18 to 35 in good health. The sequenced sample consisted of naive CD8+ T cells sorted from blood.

For the CDR3, the DNA is TGCAGCGTTGAGCGACTAGCGGATTACAATGAGCAGTTCTTC. It specifies CSVERLADYNEQFF. The rearrangement uses TRBV29-1 and TRBJ2-1; 9 bases align to TRBD2. V lost 3 bases and J lost 4; bases outside the gene matches: 4. Germline lookup yields CDR1 SQVTM and CDR2 ANQGSEA. The CDR3 consists of 14 residues.